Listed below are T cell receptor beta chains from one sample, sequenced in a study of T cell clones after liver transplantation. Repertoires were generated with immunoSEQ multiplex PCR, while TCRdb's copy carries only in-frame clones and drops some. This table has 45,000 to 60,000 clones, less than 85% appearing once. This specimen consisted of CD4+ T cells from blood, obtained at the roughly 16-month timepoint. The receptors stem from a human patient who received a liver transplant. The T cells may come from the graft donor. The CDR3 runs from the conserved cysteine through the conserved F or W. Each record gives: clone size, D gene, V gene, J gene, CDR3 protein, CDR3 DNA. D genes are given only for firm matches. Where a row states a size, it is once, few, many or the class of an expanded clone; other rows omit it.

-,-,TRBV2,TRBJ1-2,CASRILLGNWGYTF,TGTGCCAGCAGGATACTTTTGGGGAACTGGGGCTACACCTTC
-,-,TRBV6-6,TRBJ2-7,CASSWGANAYEQYF,TGTGCCAGCAGTTGGGGGGCGAACGCCTACGAGCAGTACTTC
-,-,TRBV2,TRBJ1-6,CASSARRTGVFNSPLHF,TGTGCCAGCAGTGCCCGACGCACCGGGGTATTTAATTCACCCCTCCACTTT
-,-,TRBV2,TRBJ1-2,CASSGQVKYGYTF,TGTGCCAGCAGTGGACAGGTAAAATATGGCTACACCTTC
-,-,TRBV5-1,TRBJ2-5,CASSLVNSPQETQYF,TGCGCCAGCAGCTTGGTTAACAGCCCTCAAGAGACCCAGTACTTC
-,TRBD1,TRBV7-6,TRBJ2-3,CASSLNPGPGGQYF,TGTGCCAGCAGCTTAAATCCGGGACCAGGGGGGCAGTATTTT
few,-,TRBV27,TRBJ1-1,CARTGNTEAFF,TGTGCCAGGACAGGGAACACTGAAGCTTTCTTT
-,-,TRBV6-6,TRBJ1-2,CASQQGSYGYTF,TGTGCCAGTCAACAGGGTTCCTATGGCTACACCTTC
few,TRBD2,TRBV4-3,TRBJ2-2,CASSLRLAAGELFF,TGCGCCAGCAGCCTTAGACTAGCCGCCGGGGAGCTGTTTTTT
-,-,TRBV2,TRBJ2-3,CASSEQGTDTQYF,TGTGCCAGCAGTGAACAGGGCACAGATACGCAGTATTTT
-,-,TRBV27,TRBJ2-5,CASSVRTQETQYF,TGTGCCAGCAGTGTCAGGACCCAAGAGACCCAGTACTTC
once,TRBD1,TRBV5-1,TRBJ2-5,CASSFFNRGEETQYF,TGCGCCAGCAGCTTTTTTAACAGGGGCGAAGAGACCCAGTACTTC
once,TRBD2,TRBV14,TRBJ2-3,CASSPPGTSGGDTQYF,TGTGCCAGCAGCCCTCCCGGGACTAGCGGGGGAGATACGCAGTATTTT
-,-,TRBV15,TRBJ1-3,CATSRDRTRATIYF,TGTGCCACCAGCAGAGATCGGACCCGGGCCACCATATATTTT
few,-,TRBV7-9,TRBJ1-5,CASSSSGAGDEPQHF,TGTGCCAGCAGCTCGAGTGGGGCAGGGGACGAGCCCCAGCATTTT
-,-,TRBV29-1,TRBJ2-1,CSARGSDAYNEQFF,TGCAGCGCCCGGGGCAGTGATGCCTACAATGAGCAGTTCTTC
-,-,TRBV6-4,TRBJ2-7,CASSDPGREYEQYF,TGTGCCAGCAGTGACCCGGGACGGGAATACGAGCAGTACTTC
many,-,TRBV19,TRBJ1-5,CASSGQSNQPQHF,TGTGCCAGTAGTGGACAGAGCAATCAGCCCCAGCATTTT
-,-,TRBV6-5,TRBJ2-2,CASSYSTGNTGELFF,TGTGCCAGCAGTTACTCCACGGGGAACACCGGGGAGCTGTTTTTT
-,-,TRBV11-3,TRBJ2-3,CASSPLPQYF,TGTGCCAGCAGCCCTCTTCCGCAGTATTTT
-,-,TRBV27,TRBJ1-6,CASSLSSGHYNSPLHF,TGTGCCAGCAGTTTAAGTTCGGGTCACTATAATTCACCCCTCCACTTT
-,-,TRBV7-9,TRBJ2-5,CASTDPQETQYF,TGTGCCAGCACGGACCCCCAAGAGACCCAGTACTTC
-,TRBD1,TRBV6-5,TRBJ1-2,CASSSRQGKGYGYTF,TGTGCCAGCAGTTCCCGACAGGGTAAAGGCTATGGCTACACCTTC
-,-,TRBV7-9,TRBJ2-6,CASSFWLSGANVLTF,TGTGCCAGCAGCTTTTGGCTCTCTGGGGCCAACGTCCTGACTTTC
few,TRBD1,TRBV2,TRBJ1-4,CASSFDREGLSNEKLFF,TGTGCCAGCAGTTTCGACAGGGAGGGGTTGAGTAATGAAAAACTGTTTTTT
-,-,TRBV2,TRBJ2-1,CASTRTGNEQFF,TGTGCCAGCACTCGAACCGGCAATGAGCAGTTCTTC
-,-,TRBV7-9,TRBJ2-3,CASSLGSSTDTQYF,TGTGCCAGCAGCTTGGGGTCGAGCACAGATACGCAGTATTTT
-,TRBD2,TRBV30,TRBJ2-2,CAWSFSGGALGELFF,TGTGCCTGGAGTTTCAGCGGGGGGGCCCTCGGGGAGCTGTTTTTT
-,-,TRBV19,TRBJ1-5,CASSMQWGSNQPQHF,TGTGCCAGTAGTATGCAGTGGGGTAGCAATCAGCCCCAGCATTTT
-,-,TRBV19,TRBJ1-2,CATNGAIPGRYGYTF,TGTGCCACGAATGGGGCTATACCGGGACGTTATGGCTACACCTTC
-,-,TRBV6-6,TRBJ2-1,CASSYGTFYNEQFF,TGTGCCAGCAGTTACGGCACCTTCTACAATGAGCAGTTCTTC
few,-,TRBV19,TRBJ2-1,CASSPLRGSYNEQFF,TGTGCCAGTAGTCCGTTGCGGGGCTCCTACAATGAGCAGTTCTTC
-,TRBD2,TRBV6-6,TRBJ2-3,CASSLSQGGGGDTQYF,TGTGCCAGCAGTCTCTCGCAGGGTGGCGGGGGAGATACGCAGTATTTT
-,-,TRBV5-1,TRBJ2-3,CASYENTDTQYF,TGCGCCAGTTACGAAAACACAGATACGCAGTATTTT
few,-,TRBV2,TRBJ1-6,CASSVETGDNSPLHF,TGTGCCAGCAGTGTCGAGACAGGAGATAATTCACCCCTCCACTTT